The 30 T cell receptor beta chains below all came from one sample that was sequenced in a study of blood T cells in healthy people across ages. For the second PCR, which ran for roughly 7 to 11 cycles, a sample-barcoded 5' primer and a J-beta primer mix were used. TCRdb called the 5' RACE reads again in MiXCR, with one record for every CDR3 protein. The sample includes around 1,700,000 distinct CDR3 sequences, 28% seen only once; the top ten take 7.7%. Sequencing was carried out using blood. Source of these receptors: a woman aged 25 to 39 in good health.

The chain is built from TRBV15 and TRBJ2-5; D ambiguous. V was shortened by 0 bases and J by 3 bases, with 5 bases between the two germline ends. The CDR3 spans 13 residues. Germline-derived CDR1 and CDR2 are LNHNV and YYDKDF (reference sequence). CDR3 amino acids: CATSREPKETQYF. CDR3 coding DNA: TGTGCCACCAGCAGAGAGCCGAAAGAGACCCAGTACTTC.

In its sample, this clonotype was seen a few times. The chain uses TRBV3-1 and TRBJ2-1; 7 nucleotides match TRBD2. The CDR3 is 19 residues long. Germline values: CDR1 LGHDT, CDR2 YNNKEL (reference sequence). J gave up 7 bases and V 4 bases, and 22 bases lay outside the gene matches. The CDR3 bases are TGTGCCAGCAGCCCAAAGGAAGCGGGATCCCACCGCTCGACTAATGAGCAGTTCTTC. As protein: CASSPKEAGSHRSTNEQFF.

This clonotype was seen a handful of times. V and J are TRBV7-2 and TRBJ2-1; D not certain. Per germline, CDR1 SGHTA and CDR2 FQGNSA. The V end lost 8 bases, the J end lost 9 bases, and 17 bases lay between the germline ends. CDR3 length equals 13 residues. Written as DNA, the CDR3 is TGTGCCAGCGTCGGCACGCGCGGTGGTGAGCAGTTCTTC. Encoded protein: CASVGTRGGEQFF.

The chain joins TRBV11-3 to TRBJ2-1, with D perhaps TRBD2 (5 bases). Trimming cost V 5 bases and J 0 bases, with 11 bases left between them. Germline V gene data show CDR1 as SGHNT and CDR2 as YENEEA. The CDR3 is 15 amino acids. DNA for the CDR3: TGTGCCAGCAGCCGAGGGTTGCGCTCCTACAATGAGCAGTTCTTC. Translating gives CASSRGLRSYNEQFF. Looking up the rest from reference TRBV11-3 and TRBJ2-1 gives the full variable domain: EAGVVQSPRYKIIEKKQPVAFWCNPISGHNTLYWYLQNLGQGPELLIRYENEEAVDDSQLPKDRFSAERLKGVDSTLKIQPAELGDSAVYLCASSRGLRSYNEQFFGPGTRLTVL.

This clonotype has a count of ten or more. This chain links TRBV20-1 with TRBJ2-1, with D unresolved. Germline loops: CDR1 DFQATT, CDR2 SNEGSKA (reference sequence). The CDR3 runs to 15 residues. Trimming stripped 0 bases from V and 0 bases from J, with 9 bases between. The CDR3 protein is CSARDHGRSYNEQFF. In nucleotides, the CDR3 is TGCAGTGCTAGAGATCACGGCCGCTCCTACAATGAGCAGTTCTTC.

This clonotype has a handful of counts. A read error may be the cause here, since a much bigger clone is one base away. The chain uses TRBV4-3 and TRBJ2-5; 10 nucleotides agree with TRBD2. The V and J ends lost 4 bases and 11 bases, in that order; junction bases with no gene match: 10. Germline loops: CDR1 LGHNA, CDR2 YSLEER. The length of the CDR3 is 14 residues. CDR3 sequence (DNA): TGCGCCAGCAGCCCTCCTCTAGCGGGAGTTGAGCAGTACTTC. This encodes CASSPPLAGVEQYF.

This clonotype was seen only a few times. The V call is TRBV9, the J call TRBJ2-7, with TRBD2 matching over 11 bases. Germline V gene sequence: CDR1 SGDLS, CDR2 YYNGEE. V was clipped by 2 bases and J by 7 bases; unmatched bases: 11. The CDR3 length is 16 residues. CDR3: CASSVLAGGWNNEQYF. DNA of the CDR3: TGTGCCAGCAGCGTTCTAGCGGGGGGTTGGAACAATGAGCAGTACTTC.

This sequence joins TRBV6-6 and TRBJ1-4; 8 bases align to TRBD1. Trimming removed 6 bases from V and 6 bases from J; junction bases left unmatched: 9. This CDR3 region has 15 residues. The germline gives CDR1 MNHNY, CDR2 SVGAGI (reference sequence). The chain's CDR3 is CASRSGGVGDEKLFF. The CDR3 nucleotides read TGTGCCAGCAGATCAGGGGGCGTGGGTGATGAAAAACTGTTTTTT.

There are many counts of this clonotype. The rearrangement links TRBV6-5 to TRBJ2-7, with 9 nucleotides matching TRBD2. This CDR3 comprises 14 residues. CDR1 MNHEY and CDR2 SVGAGI come from the germline V gene. V gave up 4 bases and J gave up 2 bases; unmatched junction bases: 3. CDR3 amino acids: CASSSAGGTYEQYF. The CDR3, as DNA: TGTGCCAGCAGTTCAGCGGGAGGAACCTACGAGCAGTACTTC.

The chain links TRBV6-2 or TRBV6-3 to TRBJ2-1; tentatively, D is TRBD1 (5 bases). The length of the CDR3 is 12 residues. V lost 7 bases to trimming and J lost 13 bases, with 17 bases between them. Germline V CDR1 and CDR2: MNHEY, SVGEGT. The CDR3 spells CASNPWGGAQFF. CDR3 nucleotide sequence: TGTGCCAGCAACCCCTGGGGCGGAGCACAGTTCTTC.

This clonotype showed up just a few times. J is TRBJ2-7 and V is TRBV2, with D tentatively TRBD1 (6 bases). V shed 7 bases and J shed 7 bases, with 23 bases lying between them. Germline assignment: CDR1 SNHLY and CDR2 FYNNEI. The CDR3 runs to 15 residues. CDR3 in DNA: TGTGCCAGCACCACACCAGGACAGCCGCGGGTGGAGCAGTACTTC. Encoded protein: CASTTPGQPRVEQYF. The full variable domain, rest sourced from reference TRBV2 and TRBJ2-7, is EPEVTQTPSHQVTQMGQEVILRCVPISNHLYFYWYRQILGQKVEFLVSFYNNEISEKSEIFDDQFSVERPDGSNFTLKIRSTKLEDSAMYFCASTTPGQPRVEQYFGPGTRLTVT.

V gene TRBV20-1 combines with J gene TRBJ2-1; 9 positions match TRBD2. Germline values: CDR1 DFQATT, CDR2 SNEGSKA (reference sequence). This CDR3 has 14 amino acids. V was clipped by 3 bases and J by 7 bases; unmatched bases: 7. As DNA, the CDR3 is TGCAGTGCTAGGAGTAGCGGGAGTTTAAATGAGCAGTTCTTC. Residues: CSARSSGSLNEQFF.

The V gene is TRBV10-3, the J gene TRBJ2-4; TRBD1 matches 9 bases. The germline gives CDR1 ENHRY, CDR2 SYGVKD. The CDR3 is 15 amino acids. With V trimmed by 11 bases and J by 7 bases, 15 bases remained unmatched. The DNA for the CDR3 is TGTGCCTCGCAAGACGGGGACAGGGCAGGGAACATTCAGTACTTC. This gives the protein CASQDGDRAGNIQYF.

Turning to this clonotype: One end of the junction varies from germline; a read error may be responsible. This chain joins TRBV29-1 and TRBJ2-1, with TRBD1 matching over 8 bases. The germline CDR1 and CDR2 sequences are SQVTM and ANQGSEA. This CDR3 is 13 amino acids long. CDR3 sequence: CSEATGAGNEQLF. The DNA of the CDR3 is TGCAGCGAAGCGACAGGGGCTGGCAATGAGCAGTTATTC.

About this clonotype: This sequence may be a read error, since a much larger clone differs from it by one base. The J gene is TRBJ2-4, the V gene TRBV5-1; TRBD1 agrees at 8 bases. The end of the DNA fits TRBJ2-7 better, so the J call may be wrong. The V gene's germline CDR1 is SGHRS and CDR2 YFSETQ. The CDR3 sequence is 16 residues long. The CDR3 region is CVSSLAGTGGSYEQYF. The CDR3 DNA follows: TGCGTCAGCAGCTTGGCCGGGACAGGAGGGTCCTACGAGCAGTACTTC.

This clonotype has more than one count but fewer than ten. The chain couples TRBV6-6 to TRBJ1-1; D is undetermined. The germline V and J ends were trimmed by 3 bases and 9 bases, with 11 bases remaining between them. The CDR3 consists of 12 residues. CDR1 is MNHNY and CDR2 is SVGAGI in the germline V gene (reference sequence). The CDR3 nucleotides read TGTGCCAGCAGTTATGGTCGAGGGAAAGCTTTCTTT. Translating it yields CASSYGRGKAFF.

The rearrangement joins TRBV11-2 to TRBJ1-2; D not certain. V lost 0 bases and J 8 bases, leaving 13 bases between the germline ends. The CDR3 spans 14 residues. Germline V lookup: CDR1 SGHAT, CDR2 FQNNGV. The CDR3 nucleotides are TGTGCCAGCAGCTTAGACCGACCTCAATCCGGCTACACCTTC. It specifies CASSLDRPQSGYTF.

Worth noting for this clonotype: It may be a read error: a sequence one base away is much more abundant. The chain couples TRBV25-1 to TRBJ2-1; D is uncertain. Trimming cost V 8 bases and J 2 bases, with 13 bases left between them. This CDR3 spans 14 amino acids. Germline V lookup: CDR1 MGHDK, CDR2 SYGVNS. The CDR3 here is CASSHTDPYNEQFF. CDR3 nucleotide sequence: TGTGCCAGCTCCCACACCGACCCCTACAATGAGCAGTTCTTC.

This clonotype was seen at least ten times. The J gene is TRBJ2-4, the V gene TRBV20-1; D gene ambiguous. The CDR3 loop spans 14 amino acids. Between the trimmed V and J ends, which lost 6 bases and 0 bases, there was a span of 12 bases. The germline CDR1 and CDR2 sequences are DFQATT and SNEGSKA (reference sequence). The CDR3 DNA reads as TGCAGTGCAGTTGAACGGGTAGCCAAAAACATTCAGTACTTC. Amino acids: CSAVERVAKNIQYF.

J is TRBJ2-1 and V is TRBV7-9, with 11 bases fitting TRBD2. The CDR3 is 18 amino acids. Germline V gene data show CDR1 as SEHNR and CDR2 as FQNEAQ (reference sequence). V lost 3 bases to trimming and J lost 8 bases; unmatched junction nucleotides: 15. CDR3 coding DNA: TGTGCCAGCAGCTTTTTATTCCGGGCTAGCGGGAGGTTGGATGAGCAGTTCTTC. Amino acids: CASSFLFRASGRLDEQFF.

This clonotype was detected only once. J is TRBJ1-5 and V is TRBV6-5; a weak D match, TRBD1 (6 bases). Germline assignment: CDR1 MNHEY and CDR2 SVGAGI. CDR3 length: 15 residues. V lost 10 bases and J 0 bases, leaving 16 bases between the germline ends. Here the CDR3 reads CANSNDRNSNQPQHF. The CDR3 region has the DNA TGTGCCAACAGCAACGACAGGAATAGCAATCAGCCCCAGCATTTT.

This chain connects TRBV5-1 to TRBJ2-1, with D tentatively TRBD2 (6 bases). CDR3 length: 13 residues. Germline V CDR1 and CDR2: SGHRS, YFSETQ. V dropped 4 bases and J dropped 7 bases, with 12 bases sitting between them. In DNA form, the CDR3 reads TGCGCCAGCAGCGCCCTACTAGCTAATGAGCAGTTCTTC. Translation: CASSALLANEQFF.

With regard to this clonotype: Possible read error: a much larger clone is one base away. This chain links TRBV20-1 with TRBJ2-1; TRBD2 agrees at 11 bases. This CDR3 contains 15 residues. Germline CDR1 and CDR2: DFQATT and SNEGSKA (reference sequence). The V gene end was trimmed by 4 bases and the J gene end by 13 bases; junction bases not matched to a gene: 15. In DNA, the CDR3 is TGCAGTGCTATAACTCCGGGACTAGCGGTGAAGACCCAGTTCTTC. This gives the protein CSAITPGLAVKTQFF.

The V gene is TRBV10-3, the J gene TRBJ2-3; tentatively, D is TRBD2 (6 bases). The CDR3 extends over 12 amino acids. V shed 2 bases and J shed 10 bases, with 10 bases lying between them. The germline V gene encodes CDR1 ENHRY and CDR2 SYGVKD. DNA of the CDR3: TGTGCCATCAGTGAGCCGGGGGAAGCGCAGTATTTT. Protein product: CAISEPGEAQYF.

In its sample, this clonotype was seen a few times. This chain uses TRBV2 with TRBJ1-1, with 8 bases identical to TRBD1. Germline values: CDR1 SNHLY, CDR2 FYNNEI. This CDR3 contains 12 residues. Germline trimming cut 5 bases from V and 7 bases from J; bases unmatched to any gene: 3. The CDR3 sequence is CASSRRGLEAFF. CDR3 bases: TGTGCCAGCAGTCGCAGGGGGCTTGAAGCTTTCTTT. Combining the CDR3 with reference TRBV2 and TRBJ1-1 gives the whole variable domain EPEVTQTPSHQVTQMGQEVILRCVPISNHLYFYWYRQILGQKVEFLVSFYNNEISEKSEIFDDQFSVERPDGSNFTLKIRSTKLEDSAMYFCASSRRGLEAFFGQGTRLTVV.

There are a few counts of this clonotype. The chain combines TRBV9 with TRBJ2-5; 7 bases agree with TRBD2. The CDR3 has 16 amino acids. The germline gives CDR1 SGDLS, CDR2 YYNGEE. The V and J ends lost 4 bases and 1 base, in that order; junction bases with no gene match: 10. CDR3 in DNA: TGTGCCAGCAGCCCCGGACTAGGGCGACTCCAAGAGACCCAGTACTTC. Its protein product is CASSPGLGRLQETQYF.

There are many counts of this clonotype. The chain employs TRBV20-1 and TRBJ2-1, with D perhaps matching TRBD1 (6 bases). The CDR3 has 11 amino acids. Trimming cost V 1 base and J 12 bases, with 10 bases left between them. The V gene's germline CDR1 is DFQATT and CDR2 SNEGSKA (reference sequence). The CDR3 nucleotides read TGCAGTGCTAGAGTCGAACAGGGGCAGTTCTTC. It specifies CSARVEQGQFF.

The chain couples TRBV28 to TRBJ1-5; no firm D call. V was pared by 4 bases and J by 7 bases, with 17 bases between. Germline assignment: CDR1 MDHEN and CDR2 SYDVKM. This CDR3 is 15 amino acids long. CDR3: CASSSPAGRPQPQHF. CDR3 DNA sequence: TGTGCCAGCAGTTCTCCGGCCGGGCGCCCACAGCCCCAGCATTTT. The whole variable domain, remainder taken from reference TRBV28 and TRBJ1-5, is DVKVTQSSRYLVKRTGEKVFLECVQDMDHENMFWYRQDPGLGLRLIYFSYDVKMKEKGDIPEGYSVSREKKERFSLILESASTNQTSMYLCASSSPAGRPQPQHFGDGTRLSIL.

This clonotype was observed a few times. This chain links TRBV3-1 with TRBJ1-6, with D possibly matching TRBD1 (6 bases). Germline V gives CDR1 LGHDT, CDR2 YNNKEL (reference sequence). The CDR3 length is 19 residues. Trimming removed 4 bases from V and 5 bases from J, with 24 bases in between. The CDR3: CASSRKKGVTRDHNSPLHF. The CDR3 DNA is TGTGCCAGCAGCCGCAAAAAGGGGGTAACCAGGGACCATAATTCACCCCTCCACTTT.

The V and J genes are TRBV2 and TRBJ2-5; maybe TRBD2 (6 bases). Trimming shortened V by 7 bases and J by 2 bases, and 11 bases separated the two germline ends. The CDR3 covers 13 residues. Germline CDR1 SNHLY, CDR2 FYNNEI. The CDR3 protein is CASTGLLQETQYF. CDR3 sequence (DNA): TGTGCCAGCACGGGACTCCTACAAGAGACCCAGTACTTC.